This entry features one T cell receptor beta chain sequence. Its antigen is not known. Profiling relied on immunoSEQ multiplex PCR, and the TCRdb table lists in-frame clones only, not all of them. The profile covers 75,000 to 100,000 clones, with just over 85% appearing a single time and 4.5% to 6% taken by the ten largest. Focal radiation with ipilimumab CTLA-4 blockade was given to patients with chemo-refractory metastatic non-small-cell lung cancer. This sample is part of a study of radiotherapy plus CTLA-4 blockade in lung cancer. Study at large: Objective response was observed in roughly 20% of patients, and disease control in roughly 30%. Study-wide results and caveats: Subsequent to radiotherapy plus ipilimumab, tumor-derived TCR clones underwent expansion in blood.

Germline-derived CDR1 and CDR2 are ENHRY and SYGVKD. V lost 5 bases, J lost 6 bases, and 13 bases stayed unmatched. There are 15 residues in the CDR3. The sequences come from peripheral blood, collected from a patient treated with radiotherapy plus ipilimumab. The chain uses TRBV10-3 and TRBJ2-7, with TRBD1 matching 7 bases. This receptor was obtained from a human donor with non-small cell lung cancer that progressed on radiotherapy plus ipilimumab. DNA for the CDR3: TGTGCCATCAGTACTGGGGGACAGTTCGGCGGCGAGCAGTACTTC. Translated, it gives CAISTGGQFGGEQYF.